One and the same sample provided the 9 T cell receptor beta chains below, sequenced in a study of human T cells and chemical hapten exposure. TCRdb re-called the RACE reads with MiXCR, one entry per CDR3 protein. The data show 330,000 or so distinct CDR3 sequences, roughly 6.3% seen once. Time point here: patch test 2, 6 weeks after DPC sensitization. The sample's treatment: therapeutic diphenylcyclopropenone sensitization with weekly scalp DPC. The specimen was whole blood, collected in connection with sensitization to the hapten diphenylcyclopropenone (DPC). These receptors came from a woman aged 18-35 years with alopecia areata. Some clones in this sample may be carry-over from other donors' samples.

This clonotype was recorded many times. The chain is built from TRBV12-3 or TRBV12-4 and TRBJ1-1; possibly TRBD1 for D (5 bases). This CDR3 has 15 residues. V lost 3 bases and J lost 4, with 15 bases in between. In DNA, the CDR3 is TGTGCCAGCAGTTTCCGGGGCAAGTTGGGCACTGAAGCTTTCTTT. Its protein product is CASSFRGKLGTEAFF.

This clonotype has just a few counts. This chain joins TRBV7-8 and TRBJ2-4; the D gene is possibly TRBD1 (6 bases). CDR3 size: 16 residues. The ends were cut back, 1 base at V and 0 bases at J, with 10 bases in the middle. Germline CDR1 SGHVS, CDR2 FQNEAQ. The CDR3 loop is CASSLVVGAAKNIQYF. CDR3 DNA sequence: TGTGCCAGCAGCTTAGTCGTGGGGGCAGCCAAAAACATTCAGTACTTC.

The genes are TRBV10-3 and TRBJ1-4; D is undetermined. V shed 0 bases and J shed 4 bases, with 9 bases lying between them. The CDR3 consists of 15 residues. From germline, CDR1 is ENHRY and CDR2 SYGVKD. CDR3 in amino acids: CAISESTGNNEKLFF. The CDR3, as DNA: TGTGCCATCAGTGAGTCGACTGGAAATAATGAAAAACTGTTTTTT.

This clonotype showed up many times. This chain joins TRBV6-5 and TRBJ2-7; D is unclear. Germline loops: CDR1 MNHEY, CDR2 SVGAGI. CDR3 length equals 15 residues. Trimming took off 5 bases at V and 0 bases at J, with 14 bases between the two ends. The CDR3 here is CASSRELTASYEQYF. The DNA of the CDR3 is TGTGCCAGCAGTAGAGAACTGACCGCCTCCTACGAGCAGTACTTC.

This chain links TRBV7-2 with TRBJ2-2; D remains ambiguous. The V end was cut by 3 bases, the J end by 1 base, with 3 bases between. Germline V CDR1 and CDR2: SGHTA, FQGNSA. The CDR3 loop spans 13 amino acids. CDR3 sequence: CASSFENTGELFF. For the CDR3, the DNA is TGTGCCAGCAGCTTTGAGAACACCGGGGAGCTGTTTTTT. The full variable domain, its missing parts supplied by reference TRBV7-2 and TRBJ2-2, is GAGVSQSPSNKVTEKGKDVELRCDPISGHTALYWYRQSLGQGLEFLIYFQGNSAPDKSGLPSDRFSAERTGGSVSTLTIQRTQQEDSAVYLCASSFENTGELFFGEGSRLTVL.

This clonotype was recorded many times. The chain links TRBV9 to TRBJ1-4; perhaps TRBD1 as D (6 bases). Deletions cut 7 bases from V and 5 bases from J, with 9 bases between. This CDR3 region has 12 residues. Looked up from germline, CDR1 is SGDLS and CDR2 is YYNGEE. The CDR3 DNA reads TGTGCCAGCGGGCAGGGGAATGAAAAACTGTTTTTT. Translated: CASGQGNEKLFF.

The CDR3 DNA reads as TGCAGTGCTAGAATAGATAGCTCCTATAATTCACCCCTCCACTTT. Translated: CSARIDSSYNSPLHF. V and J are TRBV20-1 and TRBJ1-6; D is undetermined. V lost 2 bases, J lost 0 bases, and 8 bases lay in between. Germline V gene data show CDR1 as DFQATT and CDR2 as SNEGSKA (reference sequence). The CDR3 runs to 15 residues.

In the case of this clonotype: A single base separates this from a much larger clone, so it may be a read error. The chain couples TRBV10-3 to TRBJ2-7, with D possibly matching TRBD2 (6 bases). CDR1 is ENHRY, CDR2 SYGVKD, per germline. The CDR3 is 14 residues long. CDR3 region: CAISGGTGSYEPYF. CDR3 nucleotides: TGTGCCATCAGTGGCGGGACGGGGTCCTACGAGCCGTACTTC.

This clonotype was seen at least ten times. This sequence joins TRBV2 and TRBJ2-1; a weak D match, TRBD1 (6 bases). Germline V gene lookup returns CDR1 SNHLY and CDR2 FYNNEI. Trimming took 2 bases from V and 8 from J, leaving 13 bases between them. CDR3 length: 14 residues. CDR3: CASSETTGVDEQFF. In nucleotides, the CDR3 is TGTGCCAGCAGTGAAACGACAGGCGTCGATGAGCAGTTCTTC. The full variable domain, completed using reference TRBV2 and TRBJ2-1, is EPEVTQTPSHQVTQMGQEVILRCVPISNHLYFYWYRQILGQKVEFLVSFYNNEISEKSEIFDDQFSVERPDGSNFTLKIRSTKLEDSAMYFCASSETTGVDEQFFGPGTRLTVL.